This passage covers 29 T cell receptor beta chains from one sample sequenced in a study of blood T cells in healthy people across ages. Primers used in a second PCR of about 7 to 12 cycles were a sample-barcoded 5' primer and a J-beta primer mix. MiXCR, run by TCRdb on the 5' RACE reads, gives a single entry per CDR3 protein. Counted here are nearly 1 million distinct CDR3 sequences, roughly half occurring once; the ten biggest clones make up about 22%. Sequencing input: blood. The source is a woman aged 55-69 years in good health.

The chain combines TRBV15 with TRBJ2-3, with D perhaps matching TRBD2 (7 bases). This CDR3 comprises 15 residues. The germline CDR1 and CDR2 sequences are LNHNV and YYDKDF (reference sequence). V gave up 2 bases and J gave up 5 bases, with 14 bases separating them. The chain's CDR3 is CATSRPRGGGDTQYF. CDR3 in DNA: TGTGCCACCAGCAGACCCCGAGGGGGGGGAGATACGCAGTATTTT.

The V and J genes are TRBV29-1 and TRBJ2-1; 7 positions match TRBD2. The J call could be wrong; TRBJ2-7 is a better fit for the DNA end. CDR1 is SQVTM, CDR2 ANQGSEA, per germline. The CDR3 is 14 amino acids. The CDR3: CSAVPSGSYNEQYF. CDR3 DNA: TGCAGCGCCGTCCCTAGCGGCTCCTACAATGAGCAGTACTTC.

CDR3 DNA sequence: TGTGCCAGCAGTTACCGGAGTTCAGCAGGGCGGCACGGGGAGCTGTTTTTT. It specifies CASSYRSSAGRHGELFF. The V gene is TRBV6-2 or TRBV6-3, the J gene TRBJ2-2; possibly TRBD1 for D (5 bases). Germline V lookup: CDR1 MNHEY, CDR2 SVGEGT. The V gene lost 2 bases and the J gene lost 7 bases, with 20 bases spanning the gap. The CDR3 consists of 17 residues.

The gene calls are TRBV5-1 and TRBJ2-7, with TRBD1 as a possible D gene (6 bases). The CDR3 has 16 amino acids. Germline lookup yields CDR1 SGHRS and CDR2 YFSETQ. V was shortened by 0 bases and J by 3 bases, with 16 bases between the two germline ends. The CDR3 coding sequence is TGCGCCAGCAGCTTGGGTCCACAGGGTTCTTTCTACGAGCAGTACTTC. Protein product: CASSLGPQGSFYEQYF.

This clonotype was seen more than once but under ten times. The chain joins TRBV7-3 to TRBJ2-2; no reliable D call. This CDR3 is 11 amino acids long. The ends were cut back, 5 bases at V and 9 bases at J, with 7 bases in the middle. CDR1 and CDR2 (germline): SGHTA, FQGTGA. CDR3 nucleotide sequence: TGTGCCAGCAGCGTCTCCAGGGAGCTGTTTTTT. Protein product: CASSVSRELFF. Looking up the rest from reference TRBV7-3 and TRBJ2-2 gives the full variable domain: GAGVSQTPSNKVTEKGKYVELRCDPISGHTALYWYRQSLGQGPEFLIYFQGTGAADDSGLPNDRFFAVRPEGSVSTLKIQRTERGDSAVYLCASSVSRELFFGEGSRLTVL.

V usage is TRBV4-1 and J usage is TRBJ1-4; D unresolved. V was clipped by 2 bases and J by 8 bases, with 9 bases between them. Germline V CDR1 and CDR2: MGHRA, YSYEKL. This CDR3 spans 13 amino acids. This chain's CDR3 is CASSQIGPEKLFF. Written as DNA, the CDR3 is TGCGCCAGCAGCCAAATCGGGCCGGAAAAACTGTTTTTT.

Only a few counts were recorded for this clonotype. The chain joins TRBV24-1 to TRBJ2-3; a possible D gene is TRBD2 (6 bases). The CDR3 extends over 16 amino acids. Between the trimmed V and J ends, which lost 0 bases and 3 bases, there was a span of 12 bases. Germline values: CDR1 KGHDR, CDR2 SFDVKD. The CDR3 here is CATSDLSGPKTDTQYF. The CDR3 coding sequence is TGTGCCACCAGTGATTTGAGCGGGCCTAAGACAGATACGCAGTATTTT.

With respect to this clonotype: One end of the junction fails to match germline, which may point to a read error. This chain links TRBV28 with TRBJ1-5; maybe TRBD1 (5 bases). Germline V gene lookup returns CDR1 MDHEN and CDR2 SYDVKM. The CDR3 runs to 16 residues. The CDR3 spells CASSYTGGNSNQPRHF. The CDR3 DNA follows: TGTGCCAGCAGTTACACGGGGGGGAATAGCAATCAGCCCCGGCATTTT.

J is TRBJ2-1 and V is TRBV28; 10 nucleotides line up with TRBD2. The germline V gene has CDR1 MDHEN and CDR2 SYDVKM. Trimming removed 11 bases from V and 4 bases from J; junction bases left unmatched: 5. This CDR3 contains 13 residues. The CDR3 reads CAGRTSGYNEQFF. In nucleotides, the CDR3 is TGTGCCGGCCGGACTAGCGGATACAATGAGCAGTTCTTC.

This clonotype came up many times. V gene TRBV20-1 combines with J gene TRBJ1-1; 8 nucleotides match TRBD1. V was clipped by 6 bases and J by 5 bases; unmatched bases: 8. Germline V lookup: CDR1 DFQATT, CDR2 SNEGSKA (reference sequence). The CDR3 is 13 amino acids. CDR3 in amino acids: CSASGQVPTEAFF. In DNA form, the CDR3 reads TGCAGTGCCTCGGGACAGGTCCCGACTGAAGCTTTCTTT.

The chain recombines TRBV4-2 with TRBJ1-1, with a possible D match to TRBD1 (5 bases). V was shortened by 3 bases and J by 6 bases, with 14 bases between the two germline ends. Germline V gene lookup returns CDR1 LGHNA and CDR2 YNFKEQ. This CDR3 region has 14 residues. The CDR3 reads CASSHQSRGAEAFF. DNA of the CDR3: TGTGCCAGCAGCCACCAAAGCCGGGGCGCTGAAGCTTTCTTT.

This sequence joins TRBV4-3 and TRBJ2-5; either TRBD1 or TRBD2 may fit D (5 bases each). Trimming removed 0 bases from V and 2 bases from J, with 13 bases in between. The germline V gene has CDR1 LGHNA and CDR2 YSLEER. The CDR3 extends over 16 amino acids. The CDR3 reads CASSQDRERRQETQYF. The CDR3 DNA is TGCGCCAGCAGCCAAGACAGGGAGCGCCGGCAAGAGACCCAGTACTTC.

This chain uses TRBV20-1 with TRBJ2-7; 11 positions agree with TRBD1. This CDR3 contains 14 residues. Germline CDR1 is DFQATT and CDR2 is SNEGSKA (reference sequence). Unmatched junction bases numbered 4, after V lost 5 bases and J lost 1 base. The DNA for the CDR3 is TGCAGTGCTTGGGGACAGGGGGGATCCTACGAGCAGTACTTC. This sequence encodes CSAWGQGGSYEQYF.

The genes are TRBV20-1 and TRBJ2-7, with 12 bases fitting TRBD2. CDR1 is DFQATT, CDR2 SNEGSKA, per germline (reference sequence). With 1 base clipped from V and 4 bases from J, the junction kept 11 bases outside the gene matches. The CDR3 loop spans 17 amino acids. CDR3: CSARVRLAGVALYEQYF. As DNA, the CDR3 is TGCAGTGCTAGAGTGCGACTAGCGGGAGTCGCCTTATACGAGCAGTACTTC.

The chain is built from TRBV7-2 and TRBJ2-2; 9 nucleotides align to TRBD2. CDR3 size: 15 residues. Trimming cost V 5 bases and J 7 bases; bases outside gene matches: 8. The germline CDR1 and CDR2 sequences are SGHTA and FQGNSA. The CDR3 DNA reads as TGTGCCAGCAGCCCCTCCGGGACTAGCTTCGGGGAGCTGTTTTTT. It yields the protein CASSPSGTSFGELFF.

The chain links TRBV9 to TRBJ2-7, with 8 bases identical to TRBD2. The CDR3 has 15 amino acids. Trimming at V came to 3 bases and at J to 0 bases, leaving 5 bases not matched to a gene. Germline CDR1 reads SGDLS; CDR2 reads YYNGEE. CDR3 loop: CASSGGLGSSYEQYF. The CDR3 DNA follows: TGTGCCAGCAGCGGGGGACTAGGGAGCTCCTACGAGCAGTACTTC.

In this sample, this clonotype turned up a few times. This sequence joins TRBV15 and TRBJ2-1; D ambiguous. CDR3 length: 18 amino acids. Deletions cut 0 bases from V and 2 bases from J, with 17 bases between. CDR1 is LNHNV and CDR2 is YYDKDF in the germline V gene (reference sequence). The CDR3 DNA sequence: TGTGCCACCAGCAGAGACCGCGGCCAAGCGACTCCCTACAATGAGCAGTTCTTC. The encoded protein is CATSRDRGQATPYNEQFF.

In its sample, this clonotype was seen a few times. The CDR3 DNA is TGTGCCAGCAGCCGAGATACGGGAGCAACTAATGAAAAACTGTTTTTT. Amino acids: CASSRDTGATNEKLFF. This chain uses TRBV4-2 with TRBJ1-4; no reliable D call. Per the germline V gene, CDR1 is LGHNA and CDR2 is YNFKEQ. Trimming took off 4 bases at V and 0 bases at J, with 12 bases between the two ends. The CDR3 contains 16 residues.

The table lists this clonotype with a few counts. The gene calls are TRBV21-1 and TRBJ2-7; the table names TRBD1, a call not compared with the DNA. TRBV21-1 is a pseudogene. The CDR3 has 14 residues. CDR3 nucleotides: TGTGCCAGCAGCAAGGACAGGGGAGATGACGAGCAGTACTTC. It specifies CASSKDRGDDEQYF.

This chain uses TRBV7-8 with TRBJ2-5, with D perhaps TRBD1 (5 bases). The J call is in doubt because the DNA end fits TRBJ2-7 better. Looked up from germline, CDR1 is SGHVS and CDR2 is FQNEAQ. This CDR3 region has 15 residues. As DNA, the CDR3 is TGTGCCAGCAGCCTCGACCGGACACTAACCTACGAGCAGTACTTC. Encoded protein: CASSLDRTLTYEQYF.

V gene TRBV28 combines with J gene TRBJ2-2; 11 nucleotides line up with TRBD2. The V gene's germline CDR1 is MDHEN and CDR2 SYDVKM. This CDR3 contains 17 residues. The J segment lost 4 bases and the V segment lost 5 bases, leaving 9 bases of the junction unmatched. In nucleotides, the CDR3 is TGTGCCAGCAGTCACCCTCCGGGGACTAGCGGCACCGGGGAGCTGTTTTTT. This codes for CASSHPPGTSGTGELFF.

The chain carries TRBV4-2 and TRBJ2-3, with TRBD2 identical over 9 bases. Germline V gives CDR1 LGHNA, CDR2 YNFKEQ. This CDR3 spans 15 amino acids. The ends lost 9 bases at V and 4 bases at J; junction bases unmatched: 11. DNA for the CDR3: TGTGCCAGTAAAGCGGCGGCGGGAGGGGCAGATACGCAGTATTTT. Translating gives CASKAAAGGADTQYF.

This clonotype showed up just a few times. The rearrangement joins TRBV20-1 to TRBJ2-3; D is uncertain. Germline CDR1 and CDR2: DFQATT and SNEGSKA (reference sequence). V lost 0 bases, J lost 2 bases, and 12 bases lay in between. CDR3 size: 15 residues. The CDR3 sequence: CSARDPFSDTDTQYF. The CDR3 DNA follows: TGCAGTGCTAGAGACCCCTTCTCCGACACAGATACGCAGTATTTT.

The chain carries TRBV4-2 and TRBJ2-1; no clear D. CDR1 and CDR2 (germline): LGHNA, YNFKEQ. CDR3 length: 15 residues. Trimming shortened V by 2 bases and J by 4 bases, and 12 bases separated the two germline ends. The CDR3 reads CASSQRDGLYNEQFF. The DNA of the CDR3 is TGTGCCAGCAGCCAACGAGACGGATTATACAATGAGCAGTTCTTC.

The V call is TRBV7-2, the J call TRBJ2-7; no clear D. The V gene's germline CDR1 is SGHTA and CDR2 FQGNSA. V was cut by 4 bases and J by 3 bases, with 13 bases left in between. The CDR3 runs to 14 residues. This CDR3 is CASSSRLPNYEQYF. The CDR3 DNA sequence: TGTGCCAGCAGCTCAAGGCTGCCCAACTACGAGCAGTACTTC.

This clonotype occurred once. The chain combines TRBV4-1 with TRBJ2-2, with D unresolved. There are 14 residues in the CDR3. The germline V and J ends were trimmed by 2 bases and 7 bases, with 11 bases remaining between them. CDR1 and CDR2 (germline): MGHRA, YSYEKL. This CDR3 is CASSQLERVGELFF. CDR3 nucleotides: TGCGCCAGCAGCCAATTAGAACGGGTCGGGGAGCTGTTTTTT.

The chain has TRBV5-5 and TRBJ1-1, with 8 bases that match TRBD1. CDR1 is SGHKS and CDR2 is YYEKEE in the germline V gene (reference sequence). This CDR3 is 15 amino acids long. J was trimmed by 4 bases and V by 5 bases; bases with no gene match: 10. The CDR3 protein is CASRHRDRSSTEAFF. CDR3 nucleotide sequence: TGTGCCAGCAGACACCGGGACAGGTCTTCCACTGAAGCTTTCTTT. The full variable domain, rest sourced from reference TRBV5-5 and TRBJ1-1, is DAGVTQSPTHLIKTRGQQVTLRCSPISGHKSVSWYQQVLGQGPQFIFQYYEKEERGRGNFPDRFSARQFPNYSSELNVNALLLGDSALYLCASRHRDRSSTEAFFGQGTRLTVV.

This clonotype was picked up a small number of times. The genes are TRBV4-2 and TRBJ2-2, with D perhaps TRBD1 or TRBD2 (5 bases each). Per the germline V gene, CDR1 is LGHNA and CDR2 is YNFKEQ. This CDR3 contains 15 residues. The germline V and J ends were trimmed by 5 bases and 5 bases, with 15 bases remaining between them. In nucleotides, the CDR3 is TGTGCCAGCAGCAAAACCGAAGAGGGGACCGGGGAGCTGTTTTTT. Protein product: CASSKTEEGTGELFF.

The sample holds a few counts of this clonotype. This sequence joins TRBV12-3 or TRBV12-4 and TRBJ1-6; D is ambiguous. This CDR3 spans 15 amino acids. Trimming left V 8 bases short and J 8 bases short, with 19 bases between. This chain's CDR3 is CASSSEAGLDSPLHF. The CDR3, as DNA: TGTGCCAGCTCTTCCGAGGCCGGCCTTGATTCACCCCTCCACTTT.